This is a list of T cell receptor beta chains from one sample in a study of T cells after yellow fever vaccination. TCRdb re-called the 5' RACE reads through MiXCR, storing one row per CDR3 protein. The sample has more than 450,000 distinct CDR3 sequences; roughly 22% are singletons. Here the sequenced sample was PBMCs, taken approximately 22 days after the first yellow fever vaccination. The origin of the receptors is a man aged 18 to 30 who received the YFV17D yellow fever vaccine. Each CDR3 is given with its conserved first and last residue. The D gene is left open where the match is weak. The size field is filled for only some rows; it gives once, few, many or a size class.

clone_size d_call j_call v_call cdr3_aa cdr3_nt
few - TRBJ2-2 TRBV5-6 CASSGGVDSLDTGELFF TGTGCCAGCAGCGGTGGAGTTGACAGTTTGGACACCGGGGAGCTGTTTTTT
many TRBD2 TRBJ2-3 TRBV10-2 CASIPGGGTDTQYF TGCGCCAGCATCCCGGGGGGGGGCACAGATACGCAGTATTTT
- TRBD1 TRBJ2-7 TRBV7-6 CASSLPGQEPYEQYF TGTGCCAGCAGCTTACCGGGACAGGAACCCTACGAGCAGTACTTC
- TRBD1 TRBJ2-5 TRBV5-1 CASSGGQGFFETQYF TGCGCCAGCAGCGGGGGACAGGGGTTTTTTGAGACCCAGTACTTC
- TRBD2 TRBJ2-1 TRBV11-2 CASSTQRGGLGVEFF TGTGCCAGCAGCACACAGCGGGGGGGCCTAGGGGTTGAGTTCTTC
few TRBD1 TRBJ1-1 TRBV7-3 CASSLTGTDSEAFF TGTGCCAGCAGCTTAACAGGGACAGATTCTGAAGCTTTCTTT
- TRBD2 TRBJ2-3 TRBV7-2 CASSSGLAGGWDTQYF TGTGCCAGCAGCTCGGGACTAGCGGGGGGTTGGGATACGCAGTATTTT
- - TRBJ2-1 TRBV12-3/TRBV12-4 CASSPQGVDNEQFF TGTGCCAGCAGTCCTCAAGGCGTCGACAATGAGCAGTTCTTC
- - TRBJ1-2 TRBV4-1 CASSQGGVIYGYTF TGCGCCAGCAGCCAAGGGGGGGTAATCTATGGCTACACCTTC
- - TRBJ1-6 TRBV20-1 CSAREYNSPLHF TGCAGTGCTAGAGAGTATAATTCACCCCTCCACTTT
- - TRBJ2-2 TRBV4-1 CASSPNRISTGELFF TGCGCCAGCAGCCCTAATAGGATTTCCACCGGGGAGCTGTTTTTT
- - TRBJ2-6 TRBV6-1 CASRQGRANVLTF TGTGCCAGCAGGCAGGGCCGGGCCAACGTCCTGACTTTC
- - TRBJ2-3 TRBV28 CASESGYTDTQYF TGTGCCAGCGAGAGCGGATATACAGATACGCAGTATTTT
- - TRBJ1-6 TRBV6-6 CASSTGSGSPLHF TGTGCCAGCAGTACCGGGTCGGGTTCACCCCTCCACTTT
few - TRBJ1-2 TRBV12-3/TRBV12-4 CASSSNPGGLLYGYTF TGTGCCAGCAGCTCAAACCCTGGGGGGCTTCTCTATGGCTACACCTTC
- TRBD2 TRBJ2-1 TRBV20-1 CSARALREGFYNEQFF TGCAGTGCAAGAGCCCTTCGGGAGGGGTTCTACAATGAGCAGTTCTTC
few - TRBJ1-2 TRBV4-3 CASSPLEGWVYGYTF TGCGCCAGCAGCCCTCTAGAGGGTTGGGTCTATGGCTACACCTTC
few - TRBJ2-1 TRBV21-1 CASSRGSGGAGCEQFF TGTGCCAGCAGCAGAGGTAGCGGGGGGGCCGGATGCGAGCAGTTCTTC
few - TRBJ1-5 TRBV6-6 CASIQTQGQPQHF TGTGCCAGCATTCAAACCCAGGGGCAGCCCCAGCATTTT
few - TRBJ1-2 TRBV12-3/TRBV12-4 CASSLEQGGGYTF TGTGCCAGCAGTTTGGAACAAGGTGGTGGCTACACCTTC
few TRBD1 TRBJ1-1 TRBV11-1 CASSLGVLRDSMNTEAFF TGTGCCAGCAGCTTAGGGGTCCTCCGGGACAGCATGAACACTGAAGCTTTCTTT
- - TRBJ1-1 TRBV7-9 CASSLMDLMNTEAFF TGTGCCAGCAGCTTAATGGACTTAATGAACACTGAAGCTTTCTTT
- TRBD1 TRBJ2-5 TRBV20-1 CSASWDRGQETQYF TGCAGTGCTAGTTGGGACAGGGGTCAAGAGACCCAGTACTTC
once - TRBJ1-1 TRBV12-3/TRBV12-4 CASSLGGTGRKAFF TGTGCCAGCAGTTTAGGGGGGACGGGGAGAAAAGCTTTCTTT
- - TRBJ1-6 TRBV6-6 CASSYPNQEPLHF TGTGCCAGCAGTTACCCCAACCAGGAACCCCTCCACTTT
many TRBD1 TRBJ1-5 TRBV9 CASSPGEGARGNQPQHF TGTGCCAGCAGCCCGGGGGAGGGGGCGCGAGGCAATCAGCCCCAGCATTTT
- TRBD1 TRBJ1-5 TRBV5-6 CASSLADRGGNQPQHF TGTGCCAGCAGCTTGGCGGACAGGGGAGGCAATCAGCCCCAGCATTTT
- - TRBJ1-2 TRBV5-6 CASSLANGAGYTF TGTGCCAGCAGCTTGGCCAATGGGGCTGGCTACACCTTC
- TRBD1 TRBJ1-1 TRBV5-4 CASFTPGQGRMNTEAFF TGTGCCAGCTTCACCCCGGGACAGGGACGGATGAACACTGAAGCTTTCTTT
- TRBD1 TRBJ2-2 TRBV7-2 CASRRGQANTGELFF TGTGCCAGCAGACGGGGACAGGCAAACACCGGGGAGCTGTTTTTT
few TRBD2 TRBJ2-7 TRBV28 CASSSPLAGYYEQYF TGTGCCAGCAGTTCCCCGCTAGCGGGGTACTACGAGCAGTACTTC
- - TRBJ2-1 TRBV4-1 CASSPFSGSSYNEQFF TGCGCCAGCAGCCCCTTTTCGGGCAGCTCCTACAATGAGCAGTTCTTC
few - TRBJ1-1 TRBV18 CASSPFESTTGNTEAFF TGTGCCAGCTCACCCTTTGAGAGCACTACGGGAAACACTGAAGCTTTCTTT
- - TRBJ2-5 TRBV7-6 CASSLGGARQETQYF TGTGCCAGCAGCTTAGGGGGGGCTAGACAAGAGACCCAGTACTTC
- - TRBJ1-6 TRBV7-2 CASRSGTLSSYNSPLHF TGTGCCAGCAGATCCGGGACACTGAGCTCCTATAATTCACCCCTCCACTTT
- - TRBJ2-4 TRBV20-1 CSARDRGYSDIQYF TGCAGTGCTAGAGACAGGGGTTATTCGGACATTCAGTACTTC
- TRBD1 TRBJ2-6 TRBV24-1 CATSEPLPFPGDRISGANVLTF TGTGCCACCAGTGAGCCTTTACCGTTCCCCGGGGACAGAATCTCTGGGGCCAACGTCCTGACTTTC